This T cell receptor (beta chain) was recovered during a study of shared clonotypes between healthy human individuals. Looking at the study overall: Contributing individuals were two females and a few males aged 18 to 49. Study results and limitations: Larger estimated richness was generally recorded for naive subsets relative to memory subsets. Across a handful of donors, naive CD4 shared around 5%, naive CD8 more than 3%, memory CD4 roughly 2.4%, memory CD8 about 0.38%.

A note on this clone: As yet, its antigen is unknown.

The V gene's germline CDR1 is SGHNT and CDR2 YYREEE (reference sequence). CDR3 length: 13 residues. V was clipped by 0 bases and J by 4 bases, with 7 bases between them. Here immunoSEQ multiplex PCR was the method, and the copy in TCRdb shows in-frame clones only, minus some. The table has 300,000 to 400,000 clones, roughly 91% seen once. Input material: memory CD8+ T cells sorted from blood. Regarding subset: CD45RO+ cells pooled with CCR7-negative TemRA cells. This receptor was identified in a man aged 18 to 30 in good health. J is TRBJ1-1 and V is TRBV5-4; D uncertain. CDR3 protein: CASSLGAGTEAFF. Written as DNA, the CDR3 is TGTGCCAGCAGCTTGGGGGCGGGCACTGAAGCTTTCTTT.